Below are 14 T cell receptor beta chains sequenced from a single sample in a study of T cell responses to AZD1222 COVID-19 vaccine. Produced via immunoSEQ multiplex PCR; TCRdb's table is partial and in-frame only. The sample has approximately 110,000 clones; approximately 90% are singletons. This specimen was peripheral blood, taken on day 0 of AZD1222 vaccination. Receptors were obtained from an adult in good health.

The genes are TRBV6-4 and TRBJ2-2; TRBD1 matches at 9 bases. CDR3 length: 13 amino acids. In germline, CDR1 is MRHNA, CDR2 SNTAGT. The V segment lost 6 bases and the J segment 6 bases; nucleotides outside the gene matches: 2. The DNA of the CDR3 is TGTGCCAGCAGCCGGACAGGGGCCGGGGAGCTGTTTTTT. This gives the protein CASSRTGAGELFF.

The V and J genes are TRBV5-4 and TRBJ1-1; D is possibly TRBD1 (6 bases). The CDR3 spans 15 residues. Per the germline V gene, CDR1 is SGHNT and CDR2 is YYREEE (reference sequence). V lost 5 bases, J lost 0 bases, and 14 bases lay in between. CDR3 amino acids: CASSLPGQLNTEAFF. CDR3 coding DNA: TGTGCCAGCAGTTTGCCGGGACAACTGAACACTGAAGCTTTCTTT.

The J gene is TRBJ2-2, the V gene TRBV6-4; tentative D call: TRBD2 (6 bases). The CDR3 runs to 15 residues. Germline V lookup: CDR1 MRHNA, CDR2 SNTAGT. V lost 4 bases, J lost 5 bases, and 14 bases lay in between. CDR3 protein: CASSAGLSRTGELFF. Written as DNA, the CDR3 is TGTGCCAGCAGTGCCGGACTATCTCGAACCGGGGAGCTGTTTTTT.

The CDR3 is CASSTRGPEEAFF. In nucleotides, the CDR3 is TGTGCCAGCAGCACCCGGGGCCCGGAGGAAGCTTTCTTT. The rearrangement links TRBV7-8 to TRBJ1-1; D is possibly TRBD1 (5 bases). CDR3 size: 13 residues. V lost 5 bases and J 8 bases, leaving 15 bases between the germline ends. The V gene's germline CDR1 is SGHVS and CDR2 FQNEAQ.

By share, this clone ranks as medium-sized. The rearrangement links TRBV4-1 to TRBJ2-1, with 14 bases fitting TRBD2. V was clipped by 3 bases and J by 7 bases; unmatched bases: 8. The CDR3 contains 17 residues. CDR1 MGHRA and CDR2 YSYEKL come from the germline V gene. CDR3 amino acids: CASSQPGLAGEVNEQFF. The DNA of the CDR3 is TGCGCCAGCAGCCAGCCGGGACTAGCGGGGGAGGTTAATGAGCAGTTCTTC.

The chain has TRBV27 and TRBJ2-5, with 10 nucleotides matching TRBD1. Trimming took 4 bases from V and 5 from J; bases not matched to a gene: 4. The CDR3 consists of 14 residues. CDR1 MNHEY and CDR2 SMNVEV come from the germline V gene (reference sequence). The CDR3 DNA follows: TGTGCCAGCAGTTGGGACAGGGGATCCGAGACCCAGTACTTC. This translates into CASSWDRGSETQYF.

This chain uses TRBV6-5 with TRBJ1-1; 8 nucleotides line up with TRBD1. Germline trimming cut 2 bases from V and 1 base from J; bases unmatched to any gene: 3. CDR3 size: 15 residues. From germline, CDR1 is MNHEY and CDR2 SVGAGI. The CDR3 region is CASSYGGTGNTEAFF. DNA for the CDR3: TGTGCCAGCAGTTACGGAGGGACAGGGAACACTGAAGCTTTCTTT.

The chain employs TRBV4-1 and TRBJ1-5; TRBD1 agrees at 10 bases. J lost 3 bases, V lost 1 base, and 6 bases had no gene match. Looked up from germline, CDR1 is MGHRA and CDR2 is YSYEKL. The CDR3 totals 17 residues. CDR3: CASSQAFRQGANQPQHF. The CDR3 coding sequence is TGCGCCAGCAGCCAAGCCTTTCGACAGGGGGCCAATCAGCCCCAGCATTTT.

CDR3 in amino acids: CASSEQGRELFF. The DNA for the CDR3 is TGTGCCAGCAGTGAACAGGGACGGGAGCTGTTTTTT. The chain carries TRBV6-4 and TRBJ2-2; TRBD1 might be the D (6 bases). V gave up 3 bases and J gave up 9 bases, with 8 bases separating them. Germline V CDR1 and CDR2: MRHNA, SNTAGT. The CDR3 loop spans 12 amino acids.

The CDR3 is CASSLIVRVKGNTEAFF. In DNA form, the CDR3 reads TGTGCCAGCAGCTTAATTGTCAGGGTAAAGGGGAACACTGAAGCTTTCTTT. The gene calls are TRBV7-2 and TRBJ1-1; D might be TRBD1 (5 bases). CDR3 length: 17 amino acids. CDR1 is SGHTA and CDR2 is FQGNSA in the germline V gene. Between the trimmed V and J ends, which lost 2 bases and 1 base, there was a span of 17 bases.

The rearrangement joins TRBV6-6 to TRBJ2-1; D possibly matches TRBD1 or TRBD2 (6 bases each). This CDR3 has 12 amino acids. V lost 2 bases, J lost 9 bases, and 8 bases lay in between. Germline loops: CDR1 MNHNY, CDR2 SVGAGI (reference sequence). The CDR3 region is CASSYRGVEQFF. The CDR3 DNA is TGTGCCAGCAGTTACAGGGGGGTTGAGCAGTTCTTC.

The chain employs TRBV9 and TRBJ2-6, with D uncertain. Per germline, CDR1 SGDLS and CDR2 YYNGEE. The CDR3 has 14 residues. The V and J ends lost 7 bases and 0 bases respectively, with 8 bases between them. The CDR3 sequence is CASSLASGANVLTF. CDR3 DNA sequence: TGTGCCAGCTCTCTTGCCTCTGGGGCCAACGTCCTGACTTTC.

The chain is built from TRBV18 and TRBJ1-1, with a weak D call TRBD1 (6 bases). CDR1 and CDR2 (germline): KGHSH, LQKENI. The ends were cut back, 3 bases at V and 3 bases at J, with 17 bases in the middle. CDR3 length: 16 residues. Here the CDR3 DNA reads TGTGCCAGCTCACCTACGAGGACAGTGCTTGACACTGAAGCTTTCTTT. It specifies CASSPTRTVLDTEAFF.

This rearrangement joins TRBV30 to TRBJ2-1; D gene unclear. V dropped 6 bases and J dropped 3 bases, with 6 bases sitting between them. Per the germline V gene, CDR1 is GTSNPN and CDR2 is SVGIG (reference sequence). The CDR3 contains 11 residues. The CDR3 DNA follows: TGTGCCTGCACCAGCTACAATGAGCAGTTCTTC. Its protein is CACTSYNEQFF. Based on the CDR3 plus reference TRBV30 and TRBJ2-1, the full variable domain is SQTIHQWPATLVQPVGSPLSLECTVEGTSNPNLYWYRQAAGRGLQLLFYSVGIGQISSEVPQNLSASRPQDRQFILSSKKLLLSDSGFYLCACTSYNEQFFGPGTRLTVL.